Each of the 21 T cell receptor beta chains below was sequenced from the same sample in a study of blood T cell repertoires in COVID-19. Using immunoSEQ multiplex PCR, the repertoire was profiled, and TCRdb retains in-frame clones only, with some absent. The sample records roughly 220,000 clones, over 75% being singletons. Sequencing input: PBMCs or T cells enriched from blood (not recorded which). These receptors all stem from a man aged 30-40 years with acute COVID-19.

A single count supports this clone. The chain has TRBV10-3 and TRBJ2-7; D might be TRBD2 (5 bases). Trimming removed 4 bases from V and 1 base from J, with 8 bases in between. The germline V gene encodes CDR1 ENHRY and CDR2 SYGVKD. This CDR3 region has 13 residues. The CDR3 DNA reads TGTGCCATCAGTGCCGGGATTTCCTACGAGCAGTACTTC. Its translation is CAISAGISYEQYF.

The V gene is TRBV6-5, the J gene TRBJ2-1; D may be TRBD1 (5 bases). The germline CDR1 and CDR2 sequences are MNHEY and SVGAGI. The CDR3 extends over 14 amino acids. Between the trimmed V and J ends, which lost 3 bases and 7 bases, there was a span of 13 bases. The CDR3: CASSYGAFGNEQFF. DNA for the CDR3: TGTGCCAGCAGTTATGGGGCCTTTGGTAATGAGCAGTTCTTC.

The chain joins TRBV7-6 to TRBJ2-7, with D unclear. CDR1 is SGHVS and CDR2 is FNYEAQ in the germline V gene. With 2 bases removed from V and 0 bases from J, the gap between germline ends came to 11 bases. There are 15 residues in the CDR3. CDR3 in DNA: TGTGCCAGCAGCTTACTAGGCCCCAGCTCCTACGAGCAGTACTTC. Amino acid sequence: CASSLLGPSSYEQYF.

The chain employs TRBV28 and TRBJ1-2, with D tentatively TRBD1 (6 bases). Trimming removed 6 bases at V and 4 bases at J, with 21 bases between. This CDR3 comprises 16 residues. The germline CDR1 and CDR2 sequences are MDHEN and SYDVKM. The CDR3 DNA sequence: TGTGCCAGCAGCGATCCTTCAGGGGCGACCGTCTATGGCTACACCTTC. Translation gives CASSDPSGATVYGYTF.

This chain joins TRBV12-3 or TRBV12-4 and TRBJ1-2; 9 bases are a match to TRBD1. The length of the CDR3 is 12 residues. Trimming cost V 6 bases and J 4 bases; bases outside gene matches: 0. CDR3 sequence: CASRGQGYGYTF. CDR3 DNA sequence: TGTGCCAGCAGGGGACAGGGCTATGGCTACACCTTC.

Turning to this clone: This specimen includes other DNA sequences encoding the same CDR3. The chain links TRBV3-1 (or the pseudogene TRBV3-2) to TRBJ1-4; D gene ambiguous. The CDR3 is 13 amino acids. Trimming cost V 2 bases and J 8 bases, with 9 bases left between them. The germline gives CDR1 LGHDT, CDR2 YNNKEL (reference sequence). In DNA form, the CDR3 reads TGTGCCAGCAGCCAAAGAGGCTCCGAAAAACTGTTTTTT. Translated, it gives CASSQRGSEKLFF.

The CDR3 spells CASSPPEADTQYF. The CDR3 nucleotides are TGTGCCAGCAGCCCCCCCGAGGCAGATACGCAGTATTTT. The chain recombines TRBV4-2 with TRBJ2-3; no firm D call. Between the trimmed V and J ends, which lost 4 bases and 4 bases, there was a span of 9 bases. In germline, CDR1 is LGHNA, CDR2 YNFKEQ. The CDR3 covers 13 residues.

The chain carries TRBV7-6 and TRBJ1-3; D is unresolved. Trimming removed 3 bases at V and 0 bases at J, with 9 bases between. Germline V CDR1 and CDR2: SGHVS, FNYEAQ. The CDR3 is made up of 15 amino acids. CDR3 region: CASSLAFGSGNTIYF. CDR3 DNA: TGTGCCAGCAGCTTGGCCTTTGGCTCTGGAAACACCATATATTTT.

V is TRBV28 and J is TRBJ1-2, with TRBD1 matching over 9 bases. The junction had 8 bases not matched to a gene; V was cut back by 0 bases and J by 6 bases. The germline CDR1 and CDR2 sequences are MDHEN and SYDVKM. The CDR3 is 16 residues long. The CDR3 nucleotides are TGTGCCAGCAGTTTATGGGCTGACAGGGGGGCAGATGGCTACACCTTC. This sequence encodes CASSLWADRGADGYTF.

The chain couples TRBV7-6 to TRBJ1-1, with D hard to call. The ends were cut back, 5 bases at V and 1 base at J, with 17 bases in the middle. This CDR3 is 16 amino acids long. The germline V gene has CDR1 SGHVS and CDR2 FNYEAQ. The CDR3 sequence: CASSRLSSGSNTEAFF. CDR3 DNA sequence: TGTGCCAGCAGCCGACTATCGTCCGGATCGAACACTGAAGCTTTCTTT.

The chain couples TRBV6-1 to TRBJ1-5; possibly TRBD1 for D (5 bases). CDR1 and CDR2 from the germline V gene are MNHNS and SASEGT. This CDR3 region has 15 residues. Between the trimmed V and J ends, which lost 2 bases and 0 bases, there was a span of 8 bases. This chain's CDR3 is CASSESGGSNQPQHF. The CDR3 bases are TGTGCCAGCAGTGAATCGGGGGGTAGCAATCAGCCCCAGCATTTT.

This sequence joins TRBV19 and TRBJ1-5; TRBD1 might be the D (6 bases). CDR1 and CDR2 (germline): LNHDA, SQIVND (reference sequence). V was trimmed by 5 bases and J by 7 bases, leaving 18 bases between them. This CDR3 spans 15 amino acids. CDR3 nucleotides: TGTGCCAGTAGTGTCGCAGGGGCCTTAGACCAGCCCCAGCATTTT. Amino acids: CASSVAGALDQPQHF.

V is TRBV19 and J is TRBJ2-1; the match to TRBD2 covers 8 bases. This CDR3 is built from 17 residues. J gave up 8 bases and V 3 bases, and 15 bases lay outside the gene matches. CDR1 is LNHDA and CDR2 is SQIVND in the germline V gene (reference sequence). CDR3 DNA sequence: TGTGCCAGTAGTATCGACTATCCAGAACTAGCGGTGGATGAGCAGTTCTTC. Translation: CASSIDYPELAVDEQFF.

Concerning this clone itself: This clone may be a read error of a much larger clone one base away. The chain carries TRBV6-4 and TRBJ2-3; TRBD2 agrees at 13 bases. Trimming took 5 bases from V and 4 from J; bases not matched to a gene: 0. Per germline, CDR1 MRHNA and CDR2 SNTAGT. This CDR3 spans 14 amino acids. The CDR3 protein is CASSTSGGADTQYF. Here the CDR3 DNA reads TGTGCCAGCAGTACTAGCGGGGGGGCAGATACGCAGTATTTT.

V gene TRBV27 combines with J gene TRBJ2-7; 7 bases fit TRBD2. With 6 bases clipped from V and 4 bases from J, the junction kept 12 bases outside the gene matches. CDR1 and CDR2 (germline): MNHEY, SMNVEV (reference sequence). This CDR3 is 15 amino acids long. The CDR3 is CASRTFSGEIYEQYF. In DNA, the CDR3 is TGTGCCAGCAGGACCTTCAGCGGGGAGATATACGAGCAGTACTTC.

This sequence joins TRBV6-5 and TRBJ2-7; 7 positions match TRBD2. The CDR3 totals 14 residues. Germline V CDR1 and CDR2: MNHEY, SVGAGI. The ends lost 5 bases at V and 2 bases at J; junction bases unmatched: 6. In nucleotides, the CDR3 is TGTGCCAGCAGTATCGGGGGGAGGGCCTACGAGCAGTACTTC. Protein: CASSIGGRAYEQYF.

This clone was found a few times. This rearrangement joins TRBV7-9 to TRBJ1-1; D might be TRBD1 (6 bases). The CDR3 length is 15 residues. Germline V gene lookup returns CDR1 SEHNR and CDR2 FQNEAQ (reference sequence). V was shortened by 5 bases and J by 8 bases, with 21 bases between the two germline ends. The CDR3 spells CASSHPDSLNKEAFF. The CDR3 nucleotides read TGTGCCAGCAGCCATCCGGACAGCCTAAACAAAGAAGCTTTCTTT.

This chain joins TRBV5-1 and TRBJ2-7, with 8 bases lining up with TRBD1. Germline trimming cut 6 bases from V and 3 bases from J; bases unmatched to any gene: 5. The CDR3 loop spans 13 amino acids. Germline-derived CDR1 and CDR2 are SGHRS and YFSETQ. The CDR3 DNA reads as TGCGCCAGCACGGGACAGGCCCTCTACGAGCAGTACTTC. It codes for CASTGQALYEQYF.

As DNA, the CDR3 is TGTGCCAGCAGCGACCGGGACAGGGGGCGTGTGAACACTGAAGCTTTCTTT. Amino acid sequence: CASSDRDRGRVNTEAFF. The chain uses TRBV5-4 and TRBJ1-1; TRBD1 matches at 12 bases. This CDR3 region has 17 residues. Germline values: CDR1 SGHNT, CDR2 YYREEE (reference sequence). V shed 4 bases and J 0 bases; nucleotides not matched to a gene: 7.

This clone was recorded many times. The rearrangement uses TRBV7-9 and TRBJ2-1, with D maybe TRBD2 (6 bases). The length of the CDR3 is 13 residues. The V end lost 5 bases, the J end lost 6 bases, and 11 bases lay between the germline ends. Germline CDR1 SEHNR, CDR2 FQNEAQ (reference sequence). The chain's CDR3 is CASSRDLTNEQFF. CDR3 DNA: TGTGCCAGCAGCAGGGACTTAACCAATGAGCAGTTCTTC.

The CDR3 sequence: CASSFDRRGGNTEAFF. DNA of the CDR3: TGTGCCAGCAGTTTCGACAGGCGTGGAGGGAACACTGAAGCTTTCTTT. The chain recombines TRBV2 with TRBJ1-1; the D gene is possibly TRBD1 (6 bases). V gave up 5 bases and J gave up 1 base, with 17 bases separating them. Germline V CDR1 and CDR2: SNHLY, FYNNEI. The CDR3 covers 16 residues.